Listed below are T cell receptor beta chains from one sample, sequenced in a study of T-cell reconstitution after alpha-beta-depleted transplantation in children. TCRdb ran MiXCR on the PCR reads and lists one entry per CDR3 protein. The sample records about 870,000 distinct CDR3 sequences, roughly 15% being singletons. The sequencing here drew on PBMCs, mostly from graft donor cells, taken 360 days after TCRalphabeta/CD19-depleted stem cell transplant. The receptors were gathered from a male patient younger than 18 who had a stem cell transplant for acute lymphoblastic leukemia, so the T cells may come from the graft donor. CDR3s leave out the opening cysteine and the closing phenylalanine or tryptophan. A D gene is named only where the DNA matches it firmly. A row's size may be missing; if present it is once, few, many or a size class.

CDR3	V	size	D	J
ATSRGGEASYNEQF	TRBV15	.	.	TRBJ2-1
ASSQESGKITGELF	TRBV4-2	.	.	TRBJ2-2
ATSDWGLAGPSSYNEQF	TRBV24-1	few	TRBD2	TRBJ2-1
AWSLLGDTQY	TRBV30	few	.	TRBJ2-3
ASTGEGRGLREGKLF	TRBV19	.	.	TRBJ1-4
ASSQDRAGGYFAYEQY	TRBV4-2	.	TRBD2	TRBJ2-7
ATSRGGLAGADTQY	TRBV15	many	TRBD2	TRBJ2-3
SARRLAGSIGLGSYEQY	TRBV20-1	few	TRBD2	TRBJ2-7
ATSTRQADNSPLH	TRBV15	.	.	TRBJ1-6
SARTKGEETQY	TRBV20-1	many	.	TRBJ2-5
ASSPARQGARWNIQY	TRBV7-8	.	TRBD1	TRBJ2-4
ASRTSGTVTEAF	TRBV12-3/TRBV12-4	few	TRBD1	TRBJ1-1
SGAGGSSYEQY	TRBV29-1	.	.	TRBJ2-7
ASSRAAMDYEQY	TRBV4-1	.	.	TRBJ2-7
ASSQTPRVGLRIFAKNIQY	TRBV3-1	few	.	TRBJ2-4
ASSLRRGLAAPYYEQY	TRBV5-1	.	TRBD2	TRBJ2-7
ASSVRGQDTEAF	TRBV6-1	many	TRBD1	TRBJ1-1
SALLGQLGQETQY	TRBV20-1	.	.	TRBJ2-5
SARRGQYTEAF	TRBV20-1	many	TRBD1	TRBJ1-1
ASSQLGTGQIYGYT	TRBV3-1	.	TRBD1	TRBJ1-2
ASSVPRTGLGNEQF	TRBV5-1	many	TRBD1	TRBJ2-1
ASSDVGLAGEF	TRBV6-4	few	TRBD2	TRBJ2-7
ASSHRDESSYEQY	TRBV7-8	.	.	TRBJ2-7
ASSQGVGIAYEQY	TRBV14	.	.	TRBJ2-7
ASSLALGPGDQETQY	TRBV7-2	.	.	TRBJ2-5
SVEKNSGANVLT	TRBV29-1	few	.	TRBJ2-6
ASSRRTSSYNEQF	TRBV5-1	few	.	TRBJ2-1
ASSYVSGGEQY	TRBV6-6	.	TRBD2	TRBJ2-7
SVERHHSYEQY	TRBV29-1	.	.	TRBJ2-7